This is a list of T cell receptor beta chains from one sample in a study of cytomegalovirus exposure and HLA in healthy donors. Here immunoSEQ multiplex PCR was the method, and the copy in TCRdb shows in-frame clones only, minus some. Of about 180,000 clones listed, more than 65% are singletons. The sequenced sample consisted of PBMCs. These receptor sequences come from a woman under 40 in good health and CMV-seropositive. The CDR3 runs from the conserved cysteine through the conserved F or W. D genes are given only for firm matches. Clone size is not always given. Where it is, it says once, few, many or a class for expanded clones.

TRBD1	TRBV7-2	TRBJ1-6	few	TGTGCCAGCAGCTTGCGGGACAGTAATAATTCACCCCTCCACTTT	CASSLRDSNNSPLHF
.	TRBV7-2	TRBJ1-2	.	TGTGCCAGCAGCCGAACGACAGTCGGCTACACCTTC	CASSRTTVGYTF
TRBD1	TRBV15	TRBJ2-7	.	TGTGCCACCAGCAAAGGACAGGGGGCGACCTACGAGCAGTACTTC	CATSKGQGATYEQYF
.	TRBV5-4	TRBJ2-5	few	TGTGCCAGCAGCTTGGTGGCTGACTTGGAGACCCAGTACTTC	CASSLVADLETQYF
.	TRBV6-5	TRBJ2-1	.	TGTGCCAGCAGGATACCTCGGGGGGAGCAGTTCTTC	CASRIPRGEQFF
.	TRBV5-1	TRBJ2-1	.	TGCGCCAGCAGTTTACAGTCCCTCTCCTACAATGAGCAGTTCTTC	CASSLQSLSYNEQFF
.	TRBV11-3	TRBJ1-1	few	TGTGCCAGCAACCCGAATCGAAGGGGGAACACTGAAGCTTTCTTT	CASNPNRRGNTEAFF
.	TRBV10-1	TRBJ2-5	.	TGCGCCAGCAGTGGAGACACAACGACCCAGTACTTC	CASSGDTTTQYF
.	TRBV7-2	TRBJ2-7	.	TGTGCCAGCAGCTCCGGGACACTCTCCTACGAGCAGTACTTC	CASSSGTLSYEQYF
TRBD2	TRBV28	TRBJ2-7	.	TGTGCCAGCAGCTTGCAGAGGGCGGGGGGCAACGAGCAGTACTTC	CASSLQRAGGNEQYF
.	TRBV30	TRBJ1-2	.	TGTGCAAATGATCGACAGTCGCTTATGCGGGGCTACACCTTC	CANDRQSLMRGYTF
TRBD1	TRBV7-6	TRBJ2-3	.	TGTGCCAGCAGCCAAGATTGGGACAGGGGAGAAGATACGCAGTATTTT	CASSQDWDRGEDTQYF
TRBD2	TRBV7-8	TRBJ2-5	once	TGTGCCAGCAGCTTAGCGCGCCTAGCGGGACAAGAGACCCAGTACTTC	CASSLARLAGQETQYF
TRBD1	TRBV19	TRBJ2-7	.	TGTGCCAGTACCACCGGGACAGGGCCCCTCTACGAGCAGTACTTC	CASTTGTGPLYEQYF